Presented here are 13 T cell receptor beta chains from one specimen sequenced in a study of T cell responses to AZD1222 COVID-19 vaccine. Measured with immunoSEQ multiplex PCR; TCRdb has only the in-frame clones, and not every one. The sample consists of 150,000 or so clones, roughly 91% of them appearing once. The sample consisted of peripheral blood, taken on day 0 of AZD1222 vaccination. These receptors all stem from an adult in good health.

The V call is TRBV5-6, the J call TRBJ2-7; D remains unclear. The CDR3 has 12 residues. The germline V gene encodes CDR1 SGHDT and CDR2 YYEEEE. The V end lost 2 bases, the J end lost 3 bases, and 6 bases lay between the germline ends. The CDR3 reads CASSFEDYEQYF. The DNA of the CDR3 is TGTGCCAGCAGCTTCGAGGACTACGAGCAGTACTTC.

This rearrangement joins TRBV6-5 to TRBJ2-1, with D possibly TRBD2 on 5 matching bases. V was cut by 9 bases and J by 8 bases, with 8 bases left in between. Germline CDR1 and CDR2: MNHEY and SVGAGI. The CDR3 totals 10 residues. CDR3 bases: TGTGCCAGGAGGACTCATGAGCAGTTCTTC. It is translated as CARRTHEQFF.

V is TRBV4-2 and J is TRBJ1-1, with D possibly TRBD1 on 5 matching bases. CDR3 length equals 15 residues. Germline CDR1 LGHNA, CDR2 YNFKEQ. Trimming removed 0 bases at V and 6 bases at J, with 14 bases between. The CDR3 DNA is TGTGCCAGCAGCCAAGATACGGGGGAGGTGTCTGAAGCTTTCTTT. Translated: CASSQDTGEVSEAFF.

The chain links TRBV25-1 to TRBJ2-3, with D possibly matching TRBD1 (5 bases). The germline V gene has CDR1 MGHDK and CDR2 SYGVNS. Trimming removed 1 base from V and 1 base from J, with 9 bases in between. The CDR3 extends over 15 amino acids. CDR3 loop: CASSEWGGRTDTQYF. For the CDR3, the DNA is TGTGCCAGCAGTGAATGGGGCGGTCGCACAGATACGCAGTATTTT.

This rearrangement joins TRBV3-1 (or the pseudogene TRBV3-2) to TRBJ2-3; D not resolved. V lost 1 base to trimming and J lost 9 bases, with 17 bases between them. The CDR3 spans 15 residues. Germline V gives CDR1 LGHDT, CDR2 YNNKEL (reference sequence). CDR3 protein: CASSQGVTAAGTQYF. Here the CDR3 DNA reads TGTGCCAGCAGCCAAGGGGTGACGGCAGCAGGCACGCAGTATTTT.

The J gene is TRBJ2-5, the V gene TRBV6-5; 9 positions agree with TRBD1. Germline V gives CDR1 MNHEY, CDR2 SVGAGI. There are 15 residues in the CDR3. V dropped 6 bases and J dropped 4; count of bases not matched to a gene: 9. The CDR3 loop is CASRIGTGRAETQYF. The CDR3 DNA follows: TGTGCCAGCAGGATCGGGACAGGGAGGGCAGAGACCCAGTACTTC.

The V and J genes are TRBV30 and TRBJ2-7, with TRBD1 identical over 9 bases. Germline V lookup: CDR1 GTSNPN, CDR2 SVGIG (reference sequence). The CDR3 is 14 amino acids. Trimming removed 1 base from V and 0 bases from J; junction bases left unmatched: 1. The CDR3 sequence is CAWSAGQGSYEQYF. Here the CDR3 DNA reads TGTGCCTGGAGTGCGGGACAGGGCTCCTACGAGCAGTACTTC.

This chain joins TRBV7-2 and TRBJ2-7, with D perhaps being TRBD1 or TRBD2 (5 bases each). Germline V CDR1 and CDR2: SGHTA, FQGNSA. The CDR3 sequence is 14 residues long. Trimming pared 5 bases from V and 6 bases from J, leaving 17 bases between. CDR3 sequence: CASSGRLPRGEQYF. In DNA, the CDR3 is TGTGCCAGCAGCGGACGACTCCCGAGGGGCGAGCAGTACTTC. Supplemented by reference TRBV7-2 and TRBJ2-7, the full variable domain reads GAGVSQSPSNKVTEKGKDVELRCDPISGHTALYWYRQSLGQGLEFLIYFQGNSAPDKSGLPSDRFSAERTGGSVSTLTIQRTQQEDSAVYLCASSGRLPRGEQYFGPGTRLTVT.

In DNA, the CDR3 is TGTGCCAGCAGCTTATTACTGCACTATGGCTACACCTTC. This sequence encodes CASSLLLHYGYTF. The chain uses TRBV7-2 and TRBJ1-2; no definite D call. The V gene lost 2 bases and the J gene lost 3 bases, with 7 bases spanning the gap. This CDR3 spans 13 amino acids. The V gene's germline CDR1 is SGHTA and CDR2 FQGNSA.

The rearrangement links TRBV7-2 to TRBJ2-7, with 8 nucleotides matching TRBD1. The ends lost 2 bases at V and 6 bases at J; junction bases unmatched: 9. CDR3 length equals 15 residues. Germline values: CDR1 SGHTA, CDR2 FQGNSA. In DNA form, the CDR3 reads TGTGCCAGCAGCTTACGGGTTGGAGGGACAGGCGAGCAGTACTTC. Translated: CASSLRVGGTGEQYF. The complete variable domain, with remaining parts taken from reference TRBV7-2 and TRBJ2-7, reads GAGVSQSPSNKVTEKGKDVELRCDPISGHTALYWYRQSLGQGLEFLIYFQGNSAPDKSGLPSDRFSAERTGGSVSTLTIQRTQQEDSAVYLCASSLRVGGTGEQYFGPGTRLTVT.

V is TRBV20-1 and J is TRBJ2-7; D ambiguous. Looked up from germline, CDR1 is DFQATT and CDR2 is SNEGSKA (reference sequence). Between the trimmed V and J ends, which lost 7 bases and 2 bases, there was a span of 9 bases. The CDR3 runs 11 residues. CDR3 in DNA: TGCAGTGGGGCCAGTCCCTACGAGCAGTACTTC. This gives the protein CSGASPYEQYF.

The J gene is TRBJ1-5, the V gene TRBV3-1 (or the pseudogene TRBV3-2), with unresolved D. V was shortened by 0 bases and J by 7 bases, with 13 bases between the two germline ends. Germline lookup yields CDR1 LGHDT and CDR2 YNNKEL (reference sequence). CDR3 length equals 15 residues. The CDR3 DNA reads TGTGCCAGCAGCCAAGATGTGGTGGGTGGCCAGCCCCAGCATTTT. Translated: CASSQDVVGGQPQHF.

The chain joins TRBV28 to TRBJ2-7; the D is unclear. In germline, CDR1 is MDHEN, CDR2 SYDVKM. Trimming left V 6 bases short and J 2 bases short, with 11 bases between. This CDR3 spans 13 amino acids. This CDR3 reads CASSLVVPYEQYF. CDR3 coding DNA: TGTGCCAGCAGCCTAGTGGTCCCCTACGAGCAGTACTTC.